The 4 T cell receptor beta chains below come from one sample, sequenced in a study of shared clonotypes between healthy human individuals. In the naive CD8 group, cells lacked CD45RO and were positively selected for CCR7, so terminally differentiated effector memory CD45RA+ cells were left out. The data were produced by immunoSEQ multiplex PCR, yet TCRdb's version contains in-frame clones alone and is incomplete. The sample holds some 2,000,000 clones, roughly 94% seen once. The specimen sequenced was naive CD8+ T cells sorted from blood. These receptors were collected from a man younger than 35 in good health.

The CDR3 DNA reads as TGTGCCTGGGGACTAGCGGGAGTAGTTGAGCAGTTCTTC. Translation gives CAWGLAGVVEQFF. The chain uses TRBV30 and TRBJ2-1; 13 bases map to TRBD2. In germline, CDR1 is GTSNPN, CDR2 SVGIG (reference sequence). The ends lost 5 bases at V and 9 bases at J; junction bases unmatched: 4. CDR3 size: 13 residues.

This clone was observed once. The chain couples TRBV27 to TRBJ1-1; perhaps TRBD1 as D (5 bases). The germline V and J ends were trimmed by 4 bases and 1 base, with 10 bases remaining between them. The CDR3 covers 14 residues. CDR1 and CDR2 from the germline V gene are MNHEY and SMNVEV (reference sequence). The CDR3 coding sequence is TGTGCCAGCAGTTCCCAGGGCTCGAACACTGAAGCTTTCTTT. This gives the protein CASSSQGSNTEAFF.

The genes are TRBV11-2 and TRBJ1-2; 7 bases match TRBD1. This CDR3 comprises 17 residues. Germline V gene lookup returns CDR1 SGHAT and CDR2 FQNNGV. V shed 0 bases and J 8 bases; nucleotides not matched to a gene: 15. The CDR3 DNA reads as TGTGCCAGCAGCTTAGAGCTGGCAGGGGGAGGCCTATGGGGCTACACCTTC. Protein sequence: CASSLELAGGGLWGYTF.

The chain joins TRBV6-1 to TRBJ1-6, with 8 bases that match TRBD1. V lost 1 base to trimming and J lost 8 bases; unmatched junction nucleotides: 4. Looked up from germline, CDR1 is MNHNS and CDR2 is SASEGT. The length of the CDR3 is 15 residues. The CDR3 bases are TGTGCCAGCAGTGAAGAGGGACAGGCTCATTCACCCCTCCACTTT. Its protein product is CASSEEGQAHSPLHF.